This T cell receptor beta chain was sequenced for a study of T cell changes during pregnancy in multiple sclerosis (dated by TCRdb to 2018 to 2020). Background on the whole study: The study examined how the T cell repertoire changed over the course of pregnancy in women with multiple sclerosis.

From the germline V gene (reference sequence), CDR1 is SEHNR and CDR2 is FQNEAQ. Clipping removes 3 bases from V and 1 base from J, with 5 as the unmatched junction base count. The CDR3 runs 15 amino acids, cysteine and phenylalanine included. Kept here is only the CDR3 DNA, which spans 45 bases and is read in frame from base 1. Library preparation was by the immunoSEQ multiplex PCR assay. TCRdb holds this immuneACCESS table with in-frame rearrangements only. Some clones are missing; in checked studies, unresolved V genes explain under half, and the rest has no known cause. Recorded for this sample are almost 50,000 clones; roughly 95% of them occurred a single time. Roughly 0.34% of the sample lies in the top ten. Concerning this clone itself: Which antigen it targets is not known. The input lacks base qualities; no much larger clone sits a single base away.

Sequenced here: CD4+ T cells from peripheral blood mononuclear cells, sampled in the third trimester of pregnancy. This sequence originates from a female donor with multiple sclerosis, enrolled in a pregnancy study. The rearranged chain carries TRBV7-9 and TRBJ2-7; 8 nucleotides in the junction match TRBD1. DNA sequence: TGTGCCAGCAGCTTCTTCGGGACAGGTTCCTACGAGCAGTACTTC. The resulting protein is CASSFFGTGSYEQYF. Joined to the reference TRBV7-9 and TRBJ2-7 proteins, this CDR3 gives the full variable domain: DTGVSQNPRHKITKRGQNVTFRCDPISEHNRLYWYRQTLGQGPEFLTYFQNEAQLEKSRLLSDRFSAERPKGSFSTLEIQRTEQGDSAMYLCASSFFGTGSYEQYFGPGTRLTVT.